The next 9 T cell receptor beta chains were all read from a single sample in a study of blood T cell repertoires in COVID-19. The repertoire was sequenced with immunoSEQ multiplex PCR; TCRdb's copy has only in-frame clones and lacks some. Of 250,000 or so clones listed, about 85% are singletons. Sequenced input: peripheral blood. The receptors stem from a man aged 18 to 30 with active or convalescent COVID-19.

V gene TRBV18 combines with J gene TRBJ1-2; no clear D gene. The CDR3 length is 13 residues. The germline V gene encodes CDR1 KGHSH and CDR2 LQKENI. With 4 bases removed from V and 4 bases from J, the gap between germline ends came to 10 bases. In nucleotides, the CDR3 is TGTGCCAGCTCACAAGGAGAGGGCTATGGCTACACCTTC. It is translated as CASSQGEGYGYTF. The whole variable domain, remainder taken from reference TRBV18 and TRBJ1-2, is NAGVMQNPRHLVRRRGQEARLRCSPMKGHSHVYWYRQLPEEGLKFMVYLQKENIIDESGMPKERFSAEFPKEGPSILRIQQVVRGDSAAYFCASSQGEGYGYTFGSGTRLTVV.

The chain carries TRBV6-5 and TRBJ2-5; D may be TRBD2 (6 bases). The CDR3 loop spans 13 amino acids. The V and J ends lost 6 bases and 3 bases respectively, with 11 bases between them. The germline V gene has CDR1 MNHEY and CDR2 SVGAGI. The CDR3 DNA is TGTGCCAGCAGACCCCCGGGGGAAGAGACCCAGTACTTC. Amino acids: CASRPPGEETQYF.

V usage is TRBV11-3 and J usage is TRBJ2-5; 10 nucleotides agree with TRBD1. CDR1 is SGHNT, CDR2 YENEEA, per germline. The V segment lost 5 bases and the J segment 3 bases; nucleotides outside the gene matches: 6. This CDR3 has 15 residues. CDR3 in amino acids: CASSGGQGLKETQYF. The CDR3 DNA reads as TGTGCCAGCAGCGGGGGACAGGGGCTAAAAGAGACCCAGTACTTC.

This rearrangement joins TRBV11-2 to TRBJ2-1; 8 nucleotides match TRBD1. J lost 4 bases, V lost 5 bases, and 10 bases had no gene match. CDR1 is SGHAT and CDR2 is FQNNGV in the germline V gene. The length of the CDR3 is 16 residues. The CDR3 sequence is CASSLRWTGIYNEQFF. The CDR3 DNA sequence: TGTGCCAGCAGCCTTCGTTGGACAGGGATTTACAATGAGCAGTTCTTC.

This chain connects TRBV5-4 to TRBJ1-5; D unclear. The CDR3 extends over 14 amino acids. Trimming pared 0 bases from V and 2 bases from J, leaving 6 bases between. Germline values: CDR1 SGHNT, CDR2 YYREEE (reference sequence). The CDR3 sequence: CASSLAEGNQPQHF. Here the CDR3 DNA reads TGTGCCAGCAGCTTGGCAGAGGGCAATCAGCCCCAGCATTTT.

The chain recombines TRBV21-1 with TRBJ1-5; no check of the table's D call, TRBD1, against the DNA was made. TRBV21-1 is termed a pseudogene. The CDR3 totals 15 residues. The CDR3 sequence: CASSTYRGHNQPQHF. Written as DNA, the CDR3 is TGTGCCAGCAGCACCTACAGGGGGCACAATCAGCCCCAGCATTTT.

The gene calls are TRBV4-3 and TRBJ2-1; TRBD2 aligns across 10 bases. The V gene end was trimmed by 0 bases and the J gene end by 4 bases; junction bases not matched to a gene: 3. The CDR3 sequence is 16 residues long. Per the germline V gene, CDR1 is LGHNA and CDR2 is YSLEER. The CDR3 DNA follows: TGCGCCAGCAGCCAAGATCAGACTAGCGGGTACAATGAGCAGTTCTTC. This gives the protein CASSQDQTSGYNEQFF.

The chain uses TRBV4-1 and TRBJ1-1; the D is unclear. The V gene lost 0 bases and the J gene lost 6 bases, with 8 bases spanning the gap. Germline V gene data show CDR1 as MGHRA and CDR2 as YSYEKL. The CDR3 loop spans 13 amino acids. CDR3 protein: CASSQDRGAEAFF. CDR3 nucleotides: TGCGCCAGCAGCCAAGACAGAGGCGCTGAAGCTTTCTTT.

The rearrangement joins TRBV29-1 to TRBJ2-7; possible D gene TRBD1, 6 bases. Trimming shortened V by 6 bases and J by 0 bases, and 12 bases separated the two germline ends. The CDR3 runs to 13 residues. The germline CDR1 and CDR2 sequences are SQVTM and ANQGSEA. CDR3 loop: CSVCLDSSYEQYF. Written as DNA, the CDR3 is TGCAGCGTGTGCCTGGACAGCTCCTACGAGCAGTACTTC.